The 8 T cell receptor beta chains below come from one sample, sequenced in a study of cytomegalovirus exposure and HLA in healthy donors. The PCR had 60 Vbeta and 13 Jbeta primers. Some clones are missing from TCRdb's copy, which holds only in-frame ones; the method was immunoSEQ multiplex PCR. The sample includes more than 85,000 clones, approximately 80% of them seen just once. The sequencing sample was made of PBMCs. The origin of the receptors is a woman aged 30 to 39 in good health and CMV-seronegative.

The V call is TRBV2, the J call TRBJ2-7; 10 nucleotides agree with TRBD2. The CDR3 totals 15 residues. The V gene's germline CDR1 is SNHLY and CDR2 FYNNEI. V lost 8 bases and J lost 5; bases outside the gene matches: 12. DNA of the CDR3: TGTGCCAGCGTAGCCAGGACTAGCGGAGGGGACGAGCAGTACTTC. This gives the protein CASVARTSGGDEQYF.

The chain employs TRBV4-2 and TRBJ1-3; D remains ambiguous. Germline V gives CDR1 LGHNA, CDR2 YNFKEQ. V was clipped by 0 bases and J by 2 bases, with 14 bases between them. The CDR3 runs to 17 residues. The CDR3 here is CASSQDGRRVTGNTIYF. DNA of the CDR3: TGTGCCAGCAGCCAAGACGGAAGGAGAGTTACTGGAAACACCATATATTTT.

DNA for the CDR3: TGTGCCAGCAGTTTATTAGGACAACAAAATGAAAAACTGTTTTTT. Protein product: CASSLLGQQNEKLFF. The chain employs TRBV27 and TRBJ1-4, with a tentative D call TRBD1 (5 bases). The CDR3 is 15 amino acids. V was clipped by 1 base and J by 5 bases, with 11 bases between them. CDR1 and CDR2 from the germline V gene are MNHEY and SMNVEV (reference sequence).

V and J are TRBV5-1 and TRBJ1-1; the D is unclear. Trimming cost V 0 bases and J 1 base, with 13 bases left between them. CDR1 is SGHRS, CDR2 YFSETQ, per germline. This CDR3 region has 16 residues. The CDR3 region is CASSLDGRARNTEAFF. The CDR3 coding sequence is TGCGCCAGCAGCTTGGATGGGCGGGCCCGGAACACTGAAGCTTTCTTT. The full variable domain, its missing parts supplied by reference TRBV5-1 and TRBJ1-1, is KAGVTQTPRYLIKTRGQQVTLSCSPISGHRSVSWYQQTPGQGLQFLFEYFSETQRNKGNFPGRFSGRQFSNSRSEMNVSTLELGDSALYLCASSLDGRARNTEAFFGQGTRLTVV.

This chain links TRBV6-1 with TRBJ2-2; TRBD2 agrees at 8 bases. This CDR3 contains 17 residues. Per the germline V gene, CDR1 is MNHNS and CDR2 is SASEGT. Trimming at V came to 1 base and at J to 3 bases, leaving 7 bases not matched to a gene. CDR3 in amino acids: CASSEGAGGRYTGELFF. DNA for the CDR3: TGTGCCAGCAGTGAAGGCGCGGGGGGTCGGTACACCGGGGAGCTGTTTTTT.

The chain uses TRBV19 and TRBJ1-2; 7 nucleotides match TRBD1. This CDR3 comprises 14 residues. The V gene's germline CDR1 is LNHDA and CDR2 SQIVND (reference sequence). Trimming at V came to 4 bases and at J to 8 bases, leaving 10 bases not matched to a gene. The CDR3 nucleotides are TGTGCCAGTAGTACCCAAAGGGACAGTAACGGCTACACCTTC. This codes for CASSTQRDSNGYTF.

This rearrangement joins TRBV4-2 to TRBJ2-1; 10 positions agree with TRBD1. Germline CDR1 and CDR2: LGHNA and YNFKEQ. The length of the CDR3 is 16 residues. The trim removed 0 bases at V and 6 bases at J, leaving 5 bases unmatched. Here the CDR3 DNA reads TGTGCCAGCAGCCAAGATTTAGGACAGGGGGGCAATGAGCAGTTCTTC. Residues: CASSQDLGQGGNEQFF.

The chain has TRBV9 and TRBJ1-3, with TRBD1 matching over 7 bases. This CDR3 contains 15 residues. CDR1 and CDR2 (germline): SGDLS, YYNGEE. V was pared by 4 bases and J by 0 bases, with 4 bases of the junction left unmatched. The CDR3 sequence is CASSPRDSSGNTIYF. CDR3 sequence (DNA): TGTGCCAGCAGCCCACGGGACAGCTCTGGAAACACCATATATTTT.